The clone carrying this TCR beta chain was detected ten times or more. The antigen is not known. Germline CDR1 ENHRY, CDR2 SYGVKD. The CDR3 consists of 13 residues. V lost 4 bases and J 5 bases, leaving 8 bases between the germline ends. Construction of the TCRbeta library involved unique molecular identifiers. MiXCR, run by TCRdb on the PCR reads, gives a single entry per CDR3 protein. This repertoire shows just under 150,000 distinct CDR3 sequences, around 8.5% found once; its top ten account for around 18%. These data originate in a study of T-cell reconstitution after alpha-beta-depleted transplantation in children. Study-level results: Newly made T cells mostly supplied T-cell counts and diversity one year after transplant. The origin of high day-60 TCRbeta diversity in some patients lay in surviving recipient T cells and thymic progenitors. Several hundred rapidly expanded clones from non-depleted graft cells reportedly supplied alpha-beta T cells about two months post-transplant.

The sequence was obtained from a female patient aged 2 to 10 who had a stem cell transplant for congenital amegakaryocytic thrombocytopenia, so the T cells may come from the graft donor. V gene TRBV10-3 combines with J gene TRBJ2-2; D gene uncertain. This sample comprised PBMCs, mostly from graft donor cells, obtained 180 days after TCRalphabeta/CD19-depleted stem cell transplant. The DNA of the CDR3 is TGTGCCATCAGTGCATCTCAGACCGGGGAGCTGTTTTTT. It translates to CAISASQTGELFF.